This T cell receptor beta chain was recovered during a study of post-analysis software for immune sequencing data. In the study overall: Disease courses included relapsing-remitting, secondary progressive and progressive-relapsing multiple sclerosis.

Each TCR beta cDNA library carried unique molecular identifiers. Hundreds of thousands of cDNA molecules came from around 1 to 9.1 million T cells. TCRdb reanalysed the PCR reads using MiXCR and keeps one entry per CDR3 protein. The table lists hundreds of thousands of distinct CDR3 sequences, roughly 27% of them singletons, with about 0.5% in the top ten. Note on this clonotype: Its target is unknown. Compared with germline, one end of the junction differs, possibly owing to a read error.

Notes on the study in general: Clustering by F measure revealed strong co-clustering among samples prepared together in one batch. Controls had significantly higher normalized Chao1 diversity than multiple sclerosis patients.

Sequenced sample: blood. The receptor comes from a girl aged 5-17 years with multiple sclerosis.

The chain's CDR3 is CASSLRLLTGVNNTGERFF. For the CDR3, the DNA is TGTGCCAGCTCCTTACGCCTTTTAACAGGGGTCAACAACACCGGGGAGCGGTTTTTT. The chain recombines TRBV18 with TRBJ2-2; 7 nucleotides match TRBD1. The CDR3 length is 19 residues. Germline V gene lookup returns CDR1 KGHSH and CDR2 LQKENI.